The rows below give T cell receptor beta chains drawn from one sample of a study of T cell repertoires in cytomegalovirus infection. These receptors are not linked to any known antigen. TCRdb re-derived calls from the reads in MiXCR, one entry per CDR3 protein. Among roughly 700,000 distinct CDR3 sequences listed, approximately 33% were seen once. Sequencing used cultured PBMCs, obtained from culture after CMV antigen stimulation. The receptors here all came from a human donor in good health (CMV status not recorded). Some clones in this sample may be carry-over from other donors' samples. The CDR3 runs from the conserved cysteine through the conserved F or W. A D gene is named only where the DNA matches it firmly. Part of the rows lack a size; the others show once, few, many or a class for expanded clones.

D gene: -
clone size: many
V gene: TRBV6-1
J gene: TRBJ2-3
CDR3 protein: CASSADSTDTQYF
CDR3 DNA: TGTGCCAGCAGCGCGGACAGCACAGATACGCAGTATTTT

D gene: -
clone size: -
V gene: TRBV19
J gene: TRBJ2-5
CDR3 protein: CASSIDLRVETQYF
CDR3 DNA: TGTGCCAGTAGTATAGATCTCAGGGTCGAGACCCAGTACTTC

D gene: -
clone size: -
V gene: TRBV5-1
J gene: TRBJ1-4
CDR3 protein: CASSLGQPPEKLFF
CDR3 DNA: TGCGCCAGCAGCTTGGGACAACCACCTGAAAAACTGTTTTTT

D gene: -
clone size: -
V gene: TRBV6-1
J gene: TRBJ1-6
CDR3 protein: CATRKGDSPLHF
CDR3 DNA: TGTGCCACCCGTAAAGGGGATTCACCCCTCCACTTT

D gene: TRBD2
clone size: -
V gene: TRBV11-2
J gene: TRBJ2-3
CDR3 protein: CASSSNLGLAGGRRDTQYF
CDR3 DNA: TGTGCCAGCAGCTCCAACCTAGGACTAGCGGGGGGGCGCCGGGATACGCAGTATTTT

D gene: -
clone size: many
V gene: TRBV7-2
J gene: TRBJ1-6
CDR3 protein: CASSLAPRGEVNSPLHF
CDR3 DNA: TGTGCCAGCAGCTTAGCACCCAGGGGTGAAGTCAATTCACCCCTCCACTTT

D gene: -
clone size: few
V gene: TRBV12-3/TRBV12-4
J gene: TRBJ2-7
CDR3 protein: CAISSSGYEQYF
CDR3 DNA: TGTGCCATCTCAAGCTCCGGGTACGAGCAGTACTTC

D gene: -
clone size: few
V gene: TRBV28
J gene: TRBJ1-6
CDR3 protein: CASSLGKSPLHF
CDR3 DNA: TGTGCCAGCAGTTTAGGGAAATCACCCCTCCACTTT

D gene: -
clone size: -
V gene: TRBV6-6
J gene: TRBJ2-6
CDR3 protein: CASRFVEISGANVLTF
CDR3 DNA: TGTGCCAGCCGGTTCGTGGAGATCTCTGGGGCCAACGTCCTGACTTTC

D gene: -
clone size: -
V gene: TRBV4-2
J gene: TRBJ2-7
CDR3 protein: CASSQGAAQLGYEQYF
CDR3 DNA: TGTGCCAGCAGCCAAGGAGCAGCCCAATTGGGGTACGAGCAGTACTTC

D gene: TRBD2
clone size: -
V gene: TRBV6-2/TRBV6-3
J gene: TRBJ2-1
CDR3 protein: CASSYRGGGPYNEQCF
CDR3 DNA: TGTGCCAGCAGTTACAGGGGCGGGGGGCCCTACAATGAGCAGTGCTTC

D gene: TRBD2
clone size: -
V gene: TRBV10-3
J gene: TRBJ2-3
CDR3 protein: CAISPGLAGSADTQYF
CDR3 DNA: TGTGCCATCAGCCCGGGACTAGCGGGGTCGGCAGATACGCAGTATTTT

D gene: -
clone size: many
V gene: TRBV7-9
J gene: TRBJ2-7
CDR3 protein: CASSQDSSYEQYF
CDR3 DNA: TGTGCCAGCAGCCAAGACAGCTCCTACGAGCAGTACTTC

D gene: TRBD1
clone size: -
V gene: TRBV5-6
J gene: TRBJ1-4
CDR3 protein: CASSLAPGQGLEKLFF
CDR3 DNA: TGTGCCAGCAGCTTGGCCCCAGGACAGGGGCTTGAAAAACTGTTTTTT

D gene: -
clone size: -
V gene: TRBV20-1
J gene: TRBJ1-2
CDR3 protein: CSASDLGSSNYGYTF
CDR3 DNA: TGCAGTGCTAGTGATTTGGGCAGCTCTAACTATGGCTACACCTTC

D gene: -
clone size: -
V gene: TRBV5-1
J gene: TRBJ1-6
CDR3 protein: CASSLAPQGSYNSPLHF
CDR3 DNA: TGCGCCAGCAGCTTGGCGCCCCAGGGATCCTATAATTCACCCCTCCACTTT

D gene: -
clone size: few
V gene: TRBV19
J gene: TRBJ1-5
CDR3 protein: CASSTGGPGLSNQPQHF
CDR3 DNA: TGTGCCAGTAGTACGGGCGGTCCGGGTCTTAGCAATCAGCCCCAGCATTTT

D gene: -
clone size: -
V gene: TRBV11-2
J gene: TRBJ2-1
CDR3 protein: CASSEPPWTLYNEQFF
CDR3 DNA: TGTGCCAGCAGCGAGCCCCCCTGGACCTTATACAATGAGCAGTTCTTC

D gene: TRBD2
clone size: -
V gene: TRBV11-2
J gene: TRBJ2-5
CDR3 protein: CASSLGTSGAEGETQYF
CDR3 DNA: TGTGCCAGCAGCTTAGGGACTAGCGGGGCGGAAGGAGAGACCCAGTACTTC

D gene: -
clone size: -
V gene: TRBV14
J gene: TRBJ1-4
CDR3 protein: CASSQVGLVREKLFF
CDR3 DNA: TGTGCCAGCAGCCAAGTAGGCCTCGTAAGGGAAAAACTGTTTTTT

D gene: TRBD2
clone size: -
V gene: TRBV7-9
J gene: TRBJ2-1
CDR3 protein: CASTPGGGDEQFF
CDR3 DNA: TGTGCCAGCACCCCCGGGGGGGGGGATGAGCAGTTCTTC

D gene: TRBD2
clone size: -
V gene: TRBV20-1
J gene: TRBJ2-5
CDR3 protein: CSAGGTGLAEETQYF
CDR3 DNA: TGCAGTGCTGGGGGAACGGGACTAGCGGAAGAGACCCAGTACTTC

D gene: -
clone size: -
V gene: TRBV2
J gene: TRBJ1-5
CDR3 protein: CASNSEYSNQPQHF
CDR3 DNA: TGTGCCAGCAATTCAGAGTATAGCAATCAGCCCCAGCATTTT

D gene: TRBD2
clone size: few
V gene: TRBV18
J gene: TRBJ2-7
CDR3 protein: CASSVAGARDEQYF
CDR3 DNA: TGTGCCAGCTCAGTAGCGGGGGCCCGCGACGAGCAGTACTTC

D gene: TRBD2
clone size: -
V gene: TRBV2
J gene: TRBJ2-3
CDR3 protein: CASRISGGTDTQYF
CDR3 DNA: TGTGCCAGCAGGATTAGCGGGGGCACAGATACGCAGTATTTT

D gene: -
clone size: few
V gene: TRBV12-3/TRBV12-4
J gene: TRBJ1-1
CDR3 protein: CASSSSGTMNTEAFF
CDR3 DNA: TGTGCCAGCAGTTCCTCCGGGACAATGAACACTGAAGCTTTCTTT

D gene: TRBD2
clone size: -
V gene: TRBV5-1
J gene: TRBJ2-7
CDR3 protein: CASSLVGRESSYEQYF
CDR3 DNA: TGCGCCAGCAGCTTGGTTGGGCGGGAGAGCTCCTACGAGCAGTACTTC

D gene: -
clone size: few
V gene: TRBV7-2
J gene: TRBJ1-2
CDR3 protein: CASSFPGRADGYTF
CDR3 DNA: TGTGCCAGCAGCTTCCCGGGCCGAGCCGACGGCTACACCTTC

D gene: -
clone size: -
V gene: TRBV11-3
J gene: TRBJ2-2
CDR3 protein: CASSALLAGELFF
CDR3 DNA: TGTGCCAGCAGCGCTCTACTGGCCGGGGAGCTGTTTTTT